These T cell receptor beta chains were read from a single sample in a study of neoadjuvant anti-PD-1 for oral cavity cancer. Produced via immunoSEQ multiplex PCR; TCRdb's table is partial and in-frame only. The table shows about 14,000 clones, with roughly 80% occurring only once. This sample comprised PBMCs, obtained after nivolumab (anti-PD-1) treatment. These receptor sequences come from a person between 35 and 79 years old with oral cavity squamous cell carcinoma. Each CDR3 is given with its conserved first and last residue.

j_gene: TRBJ1-3; len: 13; v_gene: TRBV30; CDR3aa: CAWSVTGGNTIYF
j_gene: TRBJ2-7; len: 13; v_gene: TRBV15; CDR3aa: CATSSTSSYEQYF
j_gene: TRBJ2-7; len: 14; v_gene: TRBV7-3; CDR3aa: CASSSTSASHEQYF
j_gene: TRBJ1-5; len: 14; v_gene: TRBV7-9; CDR3aa: CASSVGQPEVPQHF
j_gene: TRBJ1-1; len: 15; v_gene: TRBV7-9; CDR3aa: CASSSARDKGTEAFF
j_gene: TRBJ2-1; len: 15; v_gene: TRBV6-6; CDR3aa: CASSYPQGAYNEQFF
j_gene: TRBJ1-2; len: 14; v_gene: TRBV18; CDR3aa: CASSPGRDLYGYTF
j_gene: TRBJ1-5; len: 14; v_gene: TRBV6-1; CDR3aa: CASSEALQWEPQHF
j_gene: TRBJ2-5; len: 14; v_gene: TRBV6-5; CDR3aa: CASSGAGGQETQYF
j_gene: TRBJ1-4; len: 16; v_gene: TRBV5-5; CDR3aa: CASSLPSGALGEKLFF
j_gene: TRBJ2-5; len: 15; v_gene: TRBV18; CDR3aa: CASSPNQGSQETQYF
j_gene: TRBJ1-2; len: 13; v_gene: TRBV10-3; CDR3aa: CAIPGQGNYGYTF
j_gene: TRBJ1-1; len: 12; v_gene: TRBV25-1; CDR3aa: CASRGAYTEAFF
j_gene: TRBJ2-1; len: 12; v_gene: TRBV2; CDR3aa: CASSGLDNEQFF
j_gene: TRBJ2-7; len: 13; v_gene: TRBV19; CDR3aa: CASTPTPPYEQYF
j_gene: TRBJ2-3; len: 13; v_gene: TRBV19; CDR3aa: CASSTGPSITQYF
j_gene: TRBJ2-3; len: 18; v_gene: TRBV11-2; CDR3aa: CASSLGGTSVTSTDTQYF
j_gene: TRBJ1-1; len: 13; v_gene: TRBV6-5; CDR3aa: CASTDGLGREAFF
j_gene: TRBJ1-2; len: 14; v_gene: TRBV6-5; CDR3aa: CASSYSGASDGYTF
j_gene: TRBJ1-4; len: 15; v_gene: TRBV21-1; CDR3aa: CASSPGAATNEKLFF
j_gene: TRBJ1-3; len: 15; v_gene: TRBV6-5; CDR3aa: CASRRGGITGNTIYF
j_gene: TRBJ1-1; len: 16; v_gene: TRBV4-1; CDR3aa: CASSQVQGTRGTEAFF
j_gene: TRBJ1-3; len: 13; v_gene: TRBV2; CDR3aa: CASTQAPGNTIYF
j_gene: TRBJ2-5; len: 14; v_gene: TRBV19; CDR3aa: CASSPRVGQETQYF
j_gene: TRBJ2-3; len: 13; v_gene: TRBV5-1; CDR3aa: CASSRKDTDTQYF
j_gene: TRBJ1-1; len: 15; v_gene: TRBV30; CDR3aa: CAWSVLGGSFTEAFF
j_gene: TRBJ2-2; len: 17; v_gene: TRBV6-8; CDR3aa: CASSYRVAGVIAGELFF
j_gene: TRBJ2-6; len: 13; v_gene: TRBV29-1; CDR3aa: CSFREAGANVLTF
j_gene: TRBJ2-7; len: 14; v_gene: TRBV7-2; CDR3aa: CASSSVQGAYEQYF
j_gene: TRBJ2-5; len: 13; v_gene: TRBV30; CDR3aa: CAWSLTGEETQYF
j_gene: TRBJ1-3; len: 16; v_gene: TRBV13; CDR3aa: CASSNSDRGRRNTIYF